This T cell receptor (beta chain) is drawn from a study of T cells in localized non-small cell lung cancer. Study outcomes and limitations: Greater blood T cell density accompanied longer overall survival. Across samples, adjacent lung featured a median around 56 of the top 100 tumor clones. Tumor showed lower T cell clonality than uninvolved adjacent lung, where it was highest.

Profiled with immunoSEQ multiplex PCR; TCRdb holds only in-frame clones, not every one. The sample lists approximately 150,000 clones, roughly 90% seen once, with over 1.5% in the top ten. For this clone: What it binds is unknown.

This clonotype originated in an older female donor with stage I lung adenocarcinoma. This material consisted of peripheral blood, taken before any cancer treatment.

As DNA, the CDR3 is TGTGCCAGCTCAGCGACTAAACCTTACGGACTAGCGGGAGTCAATGAGCAGTTCTTC. Translation gives CASSATKPYGLAGVNEQFF. The chain recombines TRBV18 with TRBJ2-1; 13 bases are a match to TRBD2. CDR3 size: 19 residues. V dropped 5 bases and J dropped 6; count of bases not matched to a gene: 16. CDR1 is KGHSH and CDR2 is LQKENI in the germline V gene.